This T cell receptor (beta chain) appears in the sequencing data of a study of shared clonotypes between healthy human individuals. Across the whole study: Three plates were used per donor for CD4 naive, three for CD4 memory, two for CD8 naive and one for CD8 memory. General study results and limits: Clonotypes that were shared across a handful of donors made up approximately 5.1% of naive CD4 clonotypes.

Profiled with immunoSEQ multiplex PCR; TCRdb holds only in-frame clones, not every one. Here the sample spans approximately 400,000 clones, about 96% being singletons. The trim removed 0 bases at V and 2 bases at J, leaving 0 bases unmatched. The V gene's germline CDR1 is GTSNPN and CDR2 SVGIG (reference sequence). This CDR3 is 13 amino acids long. The CD8 memory fraction combined CD45RO+ cells with TemRA cells (CCR7-negative CD45RA+). On this clone itself: As yet, its antigen is unknown.

The origin of this receptor is a man younger than 40 in good health. The sequenced sample consisted of memory CD8+ T cells sorted from blood. Specified subset: CD45RO+ cells pooled with CCR7-negative TemRA cells. The V and J genes are TRBV30 and TRBJ2-7; 8 bases line up with TRBD2. The DNA for the CDR3 is TGTGCCTGGAGTGTAGCGGGAGCCTACGAGCAGTACTTC. It is translated as CAWSVAGAYEQYF.